This is a list of T cell receptor beta chains from one sample in a study of shared clonotypes between healthy human individuals. This table comes from immunoSEQ multiplex PCR, and its TCRdb copy is limited to in-frame clones, with some not included. The data hold a few million clones, with around 92% observed a single time. Input material: naive CD4+ T cells from PBMCs. Receptors originate from a man aged 18-30 years in good health. Some clones in this sample may be carry-over from other donors' samples. Each CDR3 is given with its conserved first and last residue. The D gene is left open where the match is weak. Not every row has a clone size; where given, it reads once, few, many or a size class.

D gene: TRBD2
J gene: TRBJ2-7
V gene: TRBV28
clone size: -
CDR3 protein: CASIRVAGGAEQYF
CDR3 DNA: TGTGCCAGCATCAGGGTAGCGGGAGGTGCCGAGCAGTACTTC

D gene: -
J gene: TRBJ1-5
V gene: TRBV19
clone size: -
CDR3 protein: CASSNRSGGLVNQPQHF
CDR3 DNA: TGTGCCAGTAGTAATCGTTCGGGGGGGCTGGTCAATCAGCCCCAGCATTTT

D gene: -
J gene: TRBJ1-1
V gene: TRBV6-6
clone size: -
CDR3 protein: CASSYILANTEAFF
CDR3 DNA: TGTGCCAGCAGTTACATTTTGGCCAACACTGAAGCTTTCTTT

D gene: -
J gene: TRBJ2-2
V gene: TRBV7-2
clone size: -
CDR3 protein: CASSPQAGGYTGELFF
CDR3 DNA: TGTGCCAGCAGCCCCCAAGCGGGTGGGTACACCGGGGAGCTGTTTTTT

D gene: -
J gene: TRBJ2-7
V gene: TRBV5-1
clone size: -
CDR3 protein: CASSSEGNYEQYF
CDR3 DNA: TGCGCCAGCAGCTCCGAAGGGAACTACGAGCAGTACTTC

D gene: -
J gene: TRBJ1-1
V gene: TRBV9
clone size: -
CDR3 protein: CASSARSPGDGNTEAFF
CDR3 DNA: TGTGCCAGCAGCGCGCGGAGCCCGGGGGATGGGAACACTGAAGCTTTCTTT

D gene: TRBD1
J gene: TRBJ1-3
V gene: TRBV19
clone size: -
CDR3 protein: CASSPHRTGAASTIYF
CDR3 DNA: TGTGCCAGTAGTCCCCACCGGACAGGGGCGGCAAGCACCATATATTTT

D gene: TRBD1
J gene: TRBJ1-2
V gene: TRBV6-6
clone size: -
CDR3 protein: CASSTRDRGAYGYTF
CDR3 DNA: TGTGCCAGCAGTACCCGGGACAGGGGTGCCTATGGCTACACCTTC

D gene: -
J gene: TRBJ1-4
V gene: TRBV15
clone size: -
CDR3 protein: CATSRVGGQINEKLFF
CDR3 DNA: TGTGCCACCAGCAGAGTGGGAGGACAGATAAATGAAAAACTGTTTTTT

D gene: -
J gene: TRBJ2-1
V gene: TRBV30
clone size: -
CDR3 protein: CAWTVQAEYNEQFF
CDR3 DNA: TGTGCCTGGACGGTTCAAGCGGAGTACAATGAGCAGTTCTTC

D gene: -
J gene: TRBJ1-5
V gene: TRBV15
clone size: -
CDR3 protein: CATSRAPNQPQHF
CDR3 DNA: TGTGCCACCAGCAGAGCGCCTAACCAGCCCCAGCATTTT

D gene: TRBD2
J gene: TRBJ2-3
V gene: TRBV6-4
clone size: -
CDR3 protein: CASSRWASGREDTQYF
CDR3 DNA: TGTGCCAGCAGCCGGTGGGCTAGCGGGAGGGAGGATACGCAGTATTTT

D gene: -
J gene: TRBJ1-2
V gene: TRBV29-1
clone size: -
CDR3 protein: CSVLFYGYTF
CDR3 DNA: TGCAGCGTGCTTTTCTATGGCTACACCTTC

D gene: TRBD1
J gene: TRBJ2-3
V gene: TRBV5-5
clone size: -
CDR3 protein: CASSSPGTDFTDTQYF
CDR3 DNA: TGTGCCAGCAGCTCCCCCGGGACAGACTTCACAGATACGCAGTATTTT

D gene: TRBD2
J gene: TRBJ2-1
V gene: TRBV29-1
clone size: -
CDR3 protein: CSVLGGTHNEQFF
CDR3 DNA: TGCAGCGTCCTGGGAGGGACGCACAATGAGCAGTTCTTC

D gene: -
J gene: TRBJ1-1
V gene: TRBV29-1
clone size: -
CDR3 protein: CSVSWGEAFF
CDR3 DNA: TGCAGCGTCTCTTGGGGGGAAGCTTTCTTT

D gene: TRBD2
J gene: TRBJ2-7
V gene: TRBV18
clone size: -
CDR3 protein: CASSGTSGIGEQYF
CDR3 DNA: TGTGCCAGCTCGGGGACTAGCGGGATCGGCGAGCAGTACTTC

D gene: TRBD2
J gene: TRBJ2-1
V gene: TRBV5-1
clone size: -
CDR3 protein: CASSGSGTYNEQFF
CDR3 DNA: TGCGCCAGCAGCGGTAGCGGGACTTACAATGAGCAGTTCTTC

D gene: -
J gene: TRBJ1-1
V gene: TRBV4-1
clone size: -
CDR3 protein: CASSQGGEFTEAFF
CDR3 DNA: TGCGCCAGCAGCCAGGGCGGCGAGTTCACTGAAGCTTTCTTT

D gene: TRBD2
J gene: TRBJ2-1
V gene: TRBV14
clone size: -
CDR3 protein: CASSQVQGLAGYYNEQFF
CDR3 DNA: TGTGCCAGCAGCCAAGTTCAGGGACTAGCGGGATATTACAATGAGCAGTTCTTC

D gene: -
J gene: TRBJ2-3
V gene: TRBV6-1
clone size: once
CDR3 protein: CASSEVYGTDTQYF
CDR3 DNA: TGTGCCAGCAGTGAAGTCTACGGCACAGATACGCAGTATTTT

D gene: TRBD1
J gene: TRBJ2-1
V gene: TRBV5-4
clone size: -
CDR3 protein: CASSSPARTGEENEQFF
CDR3 DNA: TGTGCCAGCAGCTCTCCTGCCCGGACAGGGGAGGAAAATGAGCAGTTCTTC

D gene: -
J gene: TRBJ2-3
V gene: TRBV5-1
clone size: -
CDR3 protein: CASQTEGLADTQYF
CDR3 DNA: TGCGCCAGCCAAACTGAGGGTTTGGCAGATACGCAGTATTTT

D gene: -
J gene: TRBJ1-3
V gene: TRBV25-1
clone size: -
CDR3 protein: CASSEAPGNTIYF
CDR3 DNA: TGTGCCAGCAGTGAAGCCCCTGGAAACACCATATATTTT

D gene: -
J gene: TRBJ2-7
V gene: TRBV28
clone size: -
CDR3 protein: CASKKLGRSDFYEQYF
CDR3 DNA: TGTGCCAGCAAGAAGTTGGGACGGTCGGACTTCTACGAGCAGTACTTC

D gene: -
J gene: TRBJ1-3
V gene: TRBV9
clone size: -
CDR3 protein: CASSRGEASGNTIYF
CDR3 DNA: TGTGCCAGCAGCCGAGGCGAGGCCTCTGGAAACACCATATATTTT

D gene: TRBD2
J gene: TRBJ2-7
V gene: TRBV5-1
clone size: -
CDR3 protein: CASSVHGGYEQYF
CDR3 DNA: TGCGCCAGCAGCGTCCACGGGGGGTACGAGCAGTACTTC